This T cell receptor (beta chain) was identified during a study of STAT5B mutations in CD4+ large granular lymphocyte leukemia (dated by TCRdb to between 2022 and 2023). About the full investigation: Among the healthy controls, the CDR3 'QG' motif was associated with a particular HLA allele. The purity of purified fractions was confirmed by flow cytometry on FACSCanto II or FACSVerse to exceed 95% among lymphocytes. TCRbeta repertoires of CD4+ T-cell large granular lymphocyte leukemia patients were compared with those of healthy blood donors.

The healthy control group was made up of around 37 blood donors, and the Finnish Red Cross blood service supplied their buffy coats. All TCR-sequenced material derived from peripheral blood: patient blood samples and healthy donor buffy coats. Peripheral blood mononuclear cells were isolated by Ficoll-Hypaque gradient centrifugation. Magnetic purification was used to isolate CD4+ cells from the buffy coats of the healthy controls. Genomic DNA was extracted using the Gentra Puregene Cell and Tissue kit, and a Qubit 2.0 fluorometer was used to quantify it. V trim: 7 bases; J trim: 3 bases; unmatched bases: 3. Taken from cysteine to phenylalanine, the CDR3 has 13 residues. Solely the CDR3 DNA is kept, with 39 bases framed from the first base. From the germline V gene, CDR1 is SGHAT and CDR2 is FQNNGV. As regards this clone: Its antigen is currently not known. Qualities for individual bases were not recorded, and no much larger clone is one base off.

The immunoSEQ assay at survey resolution was applied to genomic DNA for sequencing of TCRbeta rearrangements. Processing in the source paper ran as follows. A lowest detectable productive clonotype frequency of 2.59 x 10-5 was observed in the TCR sequencing data. Analyses included only productive TCRbeta rearrangements, meaning complete and in-frame sequences. Clonality for each sample was calculated as Simpson clonality in the immunoSEQ Analyzer version 3.0. Based on frequency, clones were grouped as very rare, small, medium, large (1-20%) or hyperexpanded (>20%). Generation probabilities were estimated with OLGA 1.2.3, V-gene circos plots were generated with VDJtools, specificities were searched for in VDJdb, and CDR3 motifs were identified with GLIPH. TCRdb carries this immuneACCESS record with in-frame sequences only. Its versions omit some clonotypes, under half of them owing to an unresolved V gene in the studies checked, with the rest unexplained. The DNA was the basis for D and trimming; V, J and clone size are from that table. For this sample there are 20,000 to 25,000 clones; roughly 70% appear just once. The top ten clones comprise 0.5% to 0.65% of the sample.

The study at large found these results: Compared with healthy CD4+ repertoires, CD4-sorted patient repertoires appeared more clonal, and this difference remained even after the putative leukemic clones were removed. Data were not HLA-matched; higher clonality in CD4+ versus CD8+ T-LGLL could reflect the relatively small sample size. Enrichment of TRBV06-family usage was observed among the top patient clones (8/27) relative to healthy controls (2/35). Each patient's main leukemic clonotypes were private, but approximately 27% of these clonotypes showed up at low frequency in the non-leukemic repertoires of other patients.

This TCR was recovered from a human donor in good health. The chain is made from TRBV11-2 and TRBJ2-7; 10 bases in between match TRBD1. The sample comprised CD4+ T cells from blood buffy coats. The DNA sequence is TGTGCCAGCAACCGGGACAGGGGCTACGAGCAGTACTTC. Its protein reads: CASNRDRGYEQYF. Extended through the reference TRBV11-2 and TRBJ2-7 proteins, this CDR3 yields the full variable domain: EAGVAQSPRYKIIEKRQSVAFWCNPISGHATLYWYQQILGQGPKLLIQFQNNGVVDDSQLPKDRFSAERLKGVDSTLKIQPAKLEDSAVYLCASNRDRGYEQYFGPGTRLTVT.